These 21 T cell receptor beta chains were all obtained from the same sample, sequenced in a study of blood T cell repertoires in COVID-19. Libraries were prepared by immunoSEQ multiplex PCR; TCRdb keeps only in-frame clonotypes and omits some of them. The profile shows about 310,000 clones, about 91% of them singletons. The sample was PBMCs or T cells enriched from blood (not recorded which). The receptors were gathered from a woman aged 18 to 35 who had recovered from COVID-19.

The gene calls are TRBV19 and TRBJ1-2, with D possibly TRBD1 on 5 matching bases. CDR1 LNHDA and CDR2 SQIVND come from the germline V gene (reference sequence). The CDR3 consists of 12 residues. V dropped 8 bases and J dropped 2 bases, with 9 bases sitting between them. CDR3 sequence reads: CASADSNYGYTF. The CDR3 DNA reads TGTGCCAGTGCAGACAGCAACTATGGCTACACCTTC.

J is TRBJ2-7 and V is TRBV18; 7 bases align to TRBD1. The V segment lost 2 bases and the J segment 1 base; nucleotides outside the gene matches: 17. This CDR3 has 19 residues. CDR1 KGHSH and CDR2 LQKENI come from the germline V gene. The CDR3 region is CASSPGLAGLGGQSYEQYF. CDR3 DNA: TGTGCCAGCTCACCAGGGTTGGCAGGGTTAGGGGGCCAATCCTACGAGCAGTACTTC.

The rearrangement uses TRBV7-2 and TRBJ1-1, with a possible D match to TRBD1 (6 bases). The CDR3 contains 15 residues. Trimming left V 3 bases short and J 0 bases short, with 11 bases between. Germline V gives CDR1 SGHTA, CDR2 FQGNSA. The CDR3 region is CASSFSQGLNTEAFF. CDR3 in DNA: TGTGCCAGCAGCTTCTCGCAGGGGTTGAACACTGAAGCTTTCTTT.

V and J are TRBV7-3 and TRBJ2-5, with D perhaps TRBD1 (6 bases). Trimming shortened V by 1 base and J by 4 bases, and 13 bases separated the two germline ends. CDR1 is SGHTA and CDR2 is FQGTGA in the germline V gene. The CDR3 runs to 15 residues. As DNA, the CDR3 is TGTGCCAGCAGCTTAAATCGTGGGGGCAGAGAGACCCAGTACTTC. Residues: CASSLNRGGRETQYF.

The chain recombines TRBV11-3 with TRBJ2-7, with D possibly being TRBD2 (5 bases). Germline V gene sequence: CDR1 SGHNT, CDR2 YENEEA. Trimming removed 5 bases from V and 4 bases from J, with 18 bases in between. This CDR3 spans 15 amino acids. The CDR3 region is CASSPGGSRSYEQYF. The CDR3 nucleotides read TGTGCCAGCAGCCCAGGAGGTTCTCGGTCTTACGAGCAGTACTTC. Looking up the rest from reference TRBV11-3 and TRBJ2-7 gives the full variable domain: EAGVVQSPRYKIIEKKQPVAFWCNPISGHNTLYWYLQNLGQGPELLIRYENEEAVDDSQLPKDRFSAERLKGVDSTLKIQPAELGDSAVYLCASSPGGSRSYEQYFGPGTRLTVT.

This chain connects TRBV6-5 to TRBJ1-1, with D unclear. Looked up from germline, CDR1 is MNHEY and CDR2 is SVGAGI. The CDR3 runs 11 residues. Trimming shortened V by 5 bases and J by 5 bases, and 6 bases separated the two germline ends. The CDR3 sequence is CASSIITEAFF. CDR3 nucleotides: TGTGCCAGCAGTATAATAACTGAAGCTTTCTTT.

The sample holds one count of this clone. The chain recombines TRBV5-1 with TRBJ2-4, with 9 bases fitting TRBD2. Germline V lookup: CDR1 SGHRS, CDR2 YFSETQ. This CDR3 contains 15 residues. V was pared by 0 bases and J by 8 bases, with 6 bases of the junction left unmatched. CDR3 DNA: TGCGCCAGCAGCTTGGGCGGGAGCGGGGGGCACATTCAGTACTTC. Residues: CASSLGGSGGHIQYF.

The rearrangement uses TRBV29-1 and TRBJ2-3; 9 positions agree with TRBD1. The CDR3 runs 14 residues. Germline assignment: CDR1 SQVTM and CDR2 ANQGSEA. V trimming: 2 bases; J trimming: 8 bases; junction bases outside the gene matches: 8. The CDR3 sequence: CSVEPGQGYGTQYF. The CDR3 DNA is TGCAGCGTTGAACCGGGACAGGGTTACGGTACGCAGTATTTT.

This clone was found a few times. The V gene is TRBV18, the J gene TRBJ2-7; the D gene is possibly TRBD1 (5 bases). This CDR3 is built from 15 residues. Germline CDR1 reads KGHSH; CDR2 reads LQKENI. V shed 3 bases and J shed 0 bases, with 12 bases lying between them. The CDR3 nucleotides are TGTGCCAGCTCACCGGGGCAGTCTGGCTCCTACGAGCAGTACTTC. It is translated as CASSPGQSGSYEQYF.

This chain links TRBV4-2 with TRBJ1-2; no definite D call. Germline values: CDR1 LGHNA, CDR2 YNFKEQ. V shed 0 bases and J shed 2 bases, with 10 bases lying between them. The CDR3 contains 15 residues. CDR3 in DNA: TGTGCCAGCAGCCAAGATTGGCGGGAAAACTATGGCTACACCTTC. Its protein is CASSQDWRENYGYTF.

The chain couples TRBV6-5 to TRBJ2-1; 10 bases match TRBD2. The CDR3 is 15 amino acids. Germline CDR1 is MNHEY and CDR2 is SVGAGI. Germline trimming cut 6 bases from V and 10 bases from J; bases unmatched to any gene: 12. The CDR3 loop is CASRRSSGGRGEQFF. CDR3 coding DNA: TGTGCCAGCAGAAGGAGTAGCGGGGGGCGGGGGGAGCAGTTCTTC.

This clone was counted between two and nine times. In nucleotides, the CDR3 is TGTGCCAGCAGTTTTCGACGGGATCTTAACTTTGACGATAATGAAAAACTGTTTTTT. Protein: CASSFRRDLNFDDNEKLFF. V gene TRBV2 combines with J gene TRBJ1-4; no definite D call. The germline CDR1 and CDR2 sequences are SNHLY and FYNNEI. This CDR3 has 19 residues. V lost 5 bases to trimming and J lost 4 bases, with 26 bases between them.

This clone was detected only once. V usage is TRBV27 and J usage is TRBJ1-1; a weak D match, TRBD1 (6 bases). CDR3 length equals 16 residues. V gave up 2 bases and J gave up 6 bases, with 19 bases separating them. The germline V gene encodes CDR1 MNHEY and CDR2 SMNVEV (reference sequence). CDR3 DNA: TGTGCCAGCAGTTTAATGGGGGCGGCGACCGATTCTGAAGCTTTCTTT. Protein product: CASSLMGAATDSEAFF.

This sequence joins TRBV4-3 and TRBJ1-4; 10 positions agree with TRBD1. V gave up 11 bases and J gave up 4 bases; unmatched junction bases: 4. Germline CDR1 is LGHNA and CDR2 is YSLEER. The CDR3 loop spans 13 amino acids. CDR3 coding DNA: TGCGCCCGCGGGGACAGGGGTAATGAAAAACTGTTTTTT. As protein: CARGDRGNEKLFF.

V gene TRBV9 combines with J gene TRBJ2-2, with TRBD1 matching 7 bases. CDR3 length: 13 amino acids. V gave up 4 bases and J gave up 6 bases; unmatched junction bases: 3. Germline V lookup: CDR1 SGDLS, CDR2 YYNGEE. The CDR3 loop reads CASSFQGAGELFF. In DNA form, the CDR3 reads TGTGCCAGCAGCTTCCAGGGGGCCGGGGAGCTGTTTTTT.

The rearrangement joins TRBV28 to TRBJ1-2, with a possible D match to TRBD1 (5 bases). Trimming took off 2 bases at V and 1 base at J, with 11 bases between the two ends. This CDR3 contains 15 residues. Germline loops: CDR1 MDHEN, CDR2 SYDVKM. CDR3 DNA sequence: TGTGCCAGCAGTTTAAGGGGCGCCGGTAACTATGGCTACACCTTC. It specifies CASSLRGAGNYGYTF.

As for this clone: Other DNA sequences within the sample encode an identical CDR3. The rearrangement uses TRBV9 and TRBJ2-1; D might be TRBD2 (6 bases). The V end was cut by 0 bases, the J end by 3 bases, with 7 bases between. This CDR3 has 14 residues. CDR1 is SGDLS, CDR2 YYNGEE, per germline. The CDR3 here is CASSVGGDYNEQFF. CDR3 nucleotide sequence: TGTGCCAGCAGCGTAGGCGGGGACTACAATGAGCAGTTCTTC.

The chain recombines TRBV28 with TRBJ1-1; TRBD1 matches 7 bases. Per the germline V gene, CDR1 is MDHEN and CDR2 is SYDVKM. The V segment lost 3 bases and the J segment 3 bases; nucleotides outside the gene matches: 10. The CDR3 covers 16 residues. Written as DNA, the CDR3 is TGTGCCAGCAGTTTTAGGTTACAGGGGTTCTACACTGAAGCTTTCTTT. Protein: CASSFRLQGFYTEAFF.

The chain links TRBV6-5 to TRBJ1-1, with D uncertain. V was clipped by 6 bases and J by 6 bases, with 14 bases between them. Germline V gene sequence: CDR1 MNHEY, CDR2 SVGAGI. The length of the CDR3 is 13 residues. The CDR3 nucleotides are TGTGCCAGCAGCTCCGGGTACTCCGCTGAAGCTTTCTTT. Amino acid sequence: CASSSGYSAEAFF.

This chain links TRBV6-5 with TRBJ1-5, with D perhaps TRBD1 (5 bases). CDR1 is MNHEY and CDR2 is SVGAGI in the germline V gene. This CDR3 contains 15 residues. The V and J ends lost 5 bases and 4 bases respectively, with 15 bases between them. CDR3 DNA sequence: TGTGCCAGCAGTACCGGCAGGGCAGAGAATCAGCCCCAGCATTTT. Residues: CASSTGRAENQPQHF.

The DNA for the CDR3 is TGTGCCAGCAGCACCCGACTAGCGGGCGAGCAGTACTTC. This codes for CASSTRLAGEQYF. The gene calls are TRBV14 and TRBJ2-7; 10 nucleotides match TRBD2. The germline V gene has CDR1 SGHDN and CDR2 FVKESK. V lost 5 bases to trimming and J lost 6 bases; unmatched junction nucleotides: 4. This CDR3 is 13 amino acids long.